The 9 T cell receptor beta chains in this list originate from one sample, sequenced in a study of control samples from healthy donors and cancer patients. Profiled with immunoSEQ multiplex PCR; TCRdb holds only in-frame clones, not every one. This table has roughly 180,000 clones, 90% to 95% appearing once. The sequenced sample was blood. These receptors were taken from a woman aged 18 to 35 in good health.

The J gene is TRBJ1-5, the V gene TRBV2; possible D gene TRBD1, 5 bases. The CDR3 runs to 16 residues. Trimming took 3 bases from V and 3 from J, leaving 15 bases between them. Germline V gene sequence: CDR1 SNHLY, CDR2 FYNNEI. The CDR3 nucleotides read TGTGCCAGCAGTGATGAGGGGAGGAAAATCAATCAGCCCCAGCATTTT. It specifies CASSDEGRKINQPQHF.

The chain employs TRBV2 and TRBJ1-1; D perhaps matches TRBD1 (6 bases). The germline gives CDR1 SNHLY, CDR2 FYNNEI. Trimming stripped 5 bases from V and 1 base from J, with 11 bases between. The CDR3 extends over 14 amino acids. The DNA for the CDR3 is TGTGCCAGCAGTCAGTTGGGACAGAACACTGAAGCTTTCTTT. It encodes CASSQLGQNTEAFF. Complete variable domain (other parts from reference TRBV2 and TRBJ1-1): EPEVTQTPSHQVTQMGQEVILRCVPISNHLYFYWYRQILGQKVEFLVSFYNNEISEKSEIFDDQFSVERPDGSNFTLKIRSTKLEDSAMYFCASSQLGQNTEAFFGQGTRLTVV.

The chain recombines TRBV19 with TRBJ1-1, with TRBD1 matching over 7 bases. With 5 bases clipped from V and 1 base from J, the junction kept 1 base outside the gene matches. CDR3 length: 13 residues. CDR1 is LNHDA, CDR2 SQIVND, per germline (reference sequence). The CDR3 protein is CASSRDRNTEAFF. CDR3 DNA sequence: TGTGCCAGTAGTCGGGACAGGAACACTGAAGCTTTCTTT.

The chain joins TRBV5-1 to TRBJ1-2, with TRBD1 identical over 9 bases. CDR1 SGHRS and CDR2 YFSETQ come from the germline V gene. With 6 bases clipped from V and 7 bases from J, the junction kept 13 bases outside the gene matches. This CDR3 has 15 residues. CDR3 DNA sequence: TGCGCCAGCACCGCAGGGACAGGGTGGAAGGCTGGCTACACCTTC. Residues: CASTAGTGWKAGYTF.

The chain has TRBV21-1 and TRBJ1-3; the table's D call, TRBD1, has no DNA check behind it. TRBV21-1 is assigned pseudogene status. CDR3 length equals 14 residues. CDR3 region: CARDRETSGNTIYF. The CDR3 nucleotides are TGTGCCAGGGACAGGGAGACTTCGGGAAACACCATATATTTT.

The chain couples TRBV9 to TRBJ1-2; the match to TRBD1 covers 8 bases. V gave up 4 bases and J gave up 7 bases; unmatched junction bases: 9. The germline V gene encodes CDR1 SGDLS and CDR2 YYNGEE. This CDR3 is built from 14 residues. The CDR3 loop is CASSPNRGDGGYTF. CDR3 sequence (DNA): TGTGCCAGCAGCCCGAACAGGGGGGATGGTGGCTACACCTTC. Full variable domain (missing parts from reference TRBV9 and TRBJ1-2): DSGVTQTPKHLITATGQRVTLRCSPRSGDLSVYWYQQSLDQGLQFLIQYYNGEERAKGNILERFSAQQFPDLHSELNLSSLELGDSALYFCASSPNRGDGGYTFGSGTRLTVV.

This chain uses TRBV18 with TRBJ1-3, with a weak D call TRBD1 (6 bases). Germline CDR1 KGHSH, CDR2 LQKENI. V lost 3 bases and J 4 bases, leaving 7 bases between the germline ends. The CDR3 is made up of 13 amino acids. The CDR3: CASSPQGGNTIYF. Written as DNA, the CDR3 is TGTGCCAGCTCACCCCAGGGGGGAAACACCATATATTTT.

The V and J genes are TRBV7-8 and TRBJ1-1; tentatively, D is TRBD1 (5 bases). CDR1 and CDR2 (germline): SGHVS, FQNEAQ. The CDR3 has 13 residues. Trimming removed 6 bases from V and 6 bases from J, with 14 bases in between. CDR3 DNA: TGTGCCAGCAGTCTTGACAGAAACGCTGAAGCTTTCTTT. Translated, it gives CASSLDRNAEAFF.

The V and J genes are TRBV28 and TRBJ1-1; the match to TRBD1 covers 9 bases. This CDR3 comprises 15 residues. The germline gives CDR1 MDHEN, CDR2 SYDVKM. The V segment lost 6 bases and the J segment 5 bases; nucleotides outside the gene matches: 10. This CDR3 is CASRPYRGRGTEAFF. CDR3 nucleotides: TGTGCCAGCAGACCTTACAGGGGGCGCGGGACTGAAGCTTTCTTT.